This T cell receptor beta chain was retrieved from a study of T cells in localized non-small cell lung cancer. Study-wide results and caveats: T cell clonality was highest in uninvolved adjacent lung, above tumor. An association was observed between higher blood T cell density and longer overall survival. It remains possible that heterogeneity exists, since only one tumor region was sequenced. Within adjacent lung there appeared a median around 55 of the top 100 tumor clones.

On this clone: The target antigen is unknown.

Libraries were prepared by immunoSEQ multiplex PCR; TCRdb keeps only in-frame clonotypes and omits some of them. The sample lists around 30,000 clones; around 77% were seen once. Per the germline V gene, CDR1 is LNHNV and CDR2 is YYDKDF (reference sequence). CDR3 length equals 13 residues. With 0 bases removed from V and 8 bases from J, the gap between germline ends came to 10 bases. This material consisted of peripheral blood, taken before any cancer treatment. This TCR was recovered from a male donor aged 60 or over with stage III squamous cell lung carcinoma. This chain joins TRBV15 and TRBJ1-2; no clear D. The CDR3 DNA sequence: TGTGCCACCAGCAGAGATAGCTACAGCGGCTACACCTTC. Protein sequence: CATSRDSYSGYTF.